The T cell receptor beta chain described here comes from a study of T cell responses to AZD1222 COVID-19 vaccine. This clone was counted a single time. Its antigen is undetermined. J gave up 0 bases and V 4 bases, and 14 bases lay outside the gene matches. This CDR3 region has 19 residues. Looked up from germline, CDR1 is SGDLS and CDR2 is YYNGEE. TCRdb keeps only in-frame clones here, not all; method: immunoSEQ multiplex PCR. Seen here are about 84,000 clones, 70% to 90% observed once, and the top ten hold roughly 1.6%. Notes on the study in general: Donor demographics were predominantly white British with a female majority; clonal diversity may be underestimated. Researchers report vaccine-associated CD4 TCRs spanning spike, with dominance at 160-218 and 743-854.

The chain has TRBV9 and TRBJ1-2; TRBD1 aligns across 11 bases. Sample: peripheral blood, taken on day 0 of AZD1222 vaccination. This clonotype was sampled from an adult in good health. In DNA, the CDR3 is TGTGCCAGCAGCACCGGACAGGGGGCGGATTTTGTGGCTAACTATGGCTACACCTTC. Translating gives CASSTGQGADFVANYGYTF. The full variable domain, its missing parts supplied by reference TRBV9 and TRBJ1-2, is DSGVTQTPKHLITATGQRVTLRCSPRSGDLSVYWYQQSLDQGLQFLIQYYNGEERAKGNILERFSAQQFPDLHSELNLSSLELGDSALYFCASSTGQGADFVANYGYTFGSGTRLTVV.